This T cell receptor (beta chain) was documented in a study of CD8 T cells in ankylosing spondylitis. The study's findings and limits: One TCR beta motif, made up of fewer than 10 highly homologous variants, appeared characteristic of ankylosing spondylitis blood. Reportedly, matched ankylosing spondylitis synovial fluid was significantly enriched for disease-linked clones. Disease-associated clonotypes exhibited CD8+ identity and were relatively infrequent in peripheral blood. Existing reports had already noted some motif variants in reactive arthritis synovial fluid and blood.

A remark on this clonotype: The antigen is unknown.

With molecular barcodes, quantitative 5'-RACE was used to make the TCR beta libraries. TCRdb called the 5' RACE reads again in MiXCR, with one record for every CDR3 protein. Among more than 650,000 distinct CDR3 sequences, 12% were seen once, and the ten largest hold 0.51%. From germline, CDR1 is SGHDT and CDR2 YYEEEE. V lost 0 bases, J lost 4 bases, and 15 bases lay in between. CDR3 length: 16 amino acids. The sequence came from a male donor with ankylosing spondylitis. Sequenced sample: blood, either unsorted or a sorted T cell fraction (not recorded which). The genes are TRBV5-6 and TRBJ2-3; the D is unclear. The CDR3 sequence: CASSLGRVLLPDTQYF. The CDR3 DNA follows: TGTGCCAGCAGCTTGGGAAGGGTCCTCTTACCAGATACGCAGTATTTT.